This T cell receptor (beta chain) was profiled in a study of CD4 T cells in relation to SARS-CoV-2 and coronaviruses. Produced via immunoSEQ multiplex PCR; TCRdb's table is partial and in-frame only. The sample records some 30,000 clones, 60% to 85% being singletons. The CDR3 runs to 11 residues. CD4+ T cells from unexposed donors were obtained before the COVID-19 pandemic (2011-2018). CD4+ T cells were isolated from the cells after 10 days of culture. Unexposed-donor CD4+ T cells were probed with SARS-CoV-2 S/N and four cold-coronavirus spikes, cells permitting. This clone was seen just once. Its antigen is still unknown. General observations from the study: Monoreactive clones expanded significantly more to SARS-CoV-2 than crossreactive clones did.

The rearrangement joins TRBV21-1 to TRBJ1-3; the table calls TRBD1, which could not be checked here. TRBV21-1 corresponds to a pseudogene. The sample consisted of CD4+ T cells from PBMCs, cultured in vitro. The TCR comes from a human donor in good health. Here the CDR3 DNA reads TGTGCCAGCAGCAAGGGCAACACCATATATTTT. Amino acid sequence: CASSKGNTIYF.